This T cell receptor beta chain was identified during a study of CD8+ T cells in alopecia areata. As to treatment: oral pan-JAK inhibitor, 5-10 mg twice daily. Looked up from germline, CDR1 is GTSNPN and CDR2 is SVGIG (reference sequence). V gave up 1 base and J gave up 3 bases, with 10 bases separating them. The length of the CDR3 is 13 residues. RNA extraction was followed by reverse transcription into cDNA, which acted as the sequencing template. Produced via immunoSEQ multiplex PCR; TCRdb's table is partial and in-frame only. The repertoire includes around 190,000 clones, roughly 64% of them detected once, and around 4% sits in the top ten.

Sequenced here: CD4+ T cells sorted from blood, sampled at week 4, from a patient treated with tofacitinib. V is TRBV30 and J is TRBJ2-7, with D maybe TRBD1 (6 bases). This clonotype originated in a human donor with alopecia areata. CDR3 region: CAWSGTVFYEQYF. As DNA, the CDR3 is TGTGCCTGGAGTGGGACAGTTTTCTACGAGCAGTACTTC.